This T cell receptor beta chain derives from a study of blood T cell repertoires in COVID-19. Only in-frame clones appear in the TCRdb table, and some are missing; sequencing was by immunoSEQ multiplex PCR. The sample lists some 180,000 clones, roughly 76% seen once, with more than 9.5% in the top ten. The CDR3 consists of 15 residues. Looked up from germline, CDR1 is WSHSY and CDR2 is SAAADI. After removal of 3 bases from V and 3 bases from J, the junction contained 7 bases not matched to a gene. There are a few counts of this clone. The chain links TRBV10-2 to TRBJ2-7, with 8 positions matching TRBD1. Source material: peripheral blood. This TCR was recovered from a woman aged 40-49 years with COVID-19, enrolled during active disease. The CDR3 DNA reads TGCGCCAGCAGTGACCCCGGGACAGGCTACTACGAGCAGTACGTC. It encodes CASSDPGTGYYEQYV.